This note documents a single T cell receptor (beta chain) sequence. Its antigen remains unknown. This sample is drawn from a study of T cell responses to AZD1222 COVID-19 vaccine. General study points: Increases in Spike-specific TCR breadth and depth were seen after two AZD1222 doses. Only a handful of AZD1222 recipients tested seropositive at baseline. Clonal diversity may have been underestimated in mostly white British donors. The reported proportion of spike-specific TCRs targeting unmutated variant regions was nearly half.

Trimming removed 3 bases at V and 3 bases at J, with 22 bases between. This CDR3 has 17 residues. CDR1 is SGHNT and CDR2 is YYREEE in the germline V gene (reference sequence). Assay used: immunoSEQ multiplex PCR; TCRdb lists only in-frame clones, some missing. The profile shows approximately 70,000 clones, around 90% of them singletons. This chain links TRBV5-4 with TRBJ2-7; TRBD2 is a possible D gene (5 bases). The sequenced sample was peripheral blood, obtained 28 days after the second dose of the MenACWY control vaccine. The TCR sequence derives from an adult who received the MenACWY meningococcal vaccine as a control. The CDR3 here is CASSWADRRRGNYEQYF. CDR3 DNA sequence: TGTGCCAGCAGCTGGGCGGACCGACGACGGGGAAACTACGAGCAGTACTTC. The full variable domain, rest sourced from reference TRBV5-4 and TRBJ2-7, is ETGVTQSPTHLIKTRGQQVTLRCSSQSGHNTVSWYQQALGQGPQFIFQYYREEENGRGNFPPRFSGLQFPNYSSELNVNALELDDSALYLCASSWADRRRGNYEQYFGPGTRLTVT.